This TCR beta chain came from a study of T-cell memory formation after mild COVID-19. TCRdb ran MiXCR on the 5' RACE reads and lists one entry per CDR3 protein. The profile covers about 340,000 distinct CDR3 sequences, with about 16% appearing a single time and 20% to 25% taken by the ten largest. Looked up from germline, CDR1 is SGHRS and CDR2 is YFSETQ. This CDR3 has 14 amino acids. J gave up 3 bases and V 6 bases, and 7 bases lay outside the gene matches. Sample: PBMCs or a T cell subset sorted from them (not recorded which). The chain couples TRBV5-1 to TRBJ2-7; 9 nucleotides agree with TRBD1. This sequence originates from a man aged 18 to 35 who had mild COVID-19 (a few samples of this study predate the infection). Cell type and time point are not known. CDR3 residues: CASTPGTGNYEQYF. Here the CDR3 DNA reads TGCGCCAGCACCCCCGGGACAGGGAACTACGAGCAGTACTTC.